This T cell receptor (beta chain) was sequenced for a study of blood T cells in healthy people across ages. Study-wide findings and caveats: The study found more naive CD4+ cells and higher diversity in long-lived than aged donors. Naive T cell percentage by flow cytometry tracked strongly with beta diversity.

With a J-beta primer mix and a sample-barcoded 5' primer, a second PCR ran about 7 to 12 cycles. MiXCR was run by TCRdb on the 5' RACE reads, yielding one entry per CDR3 protein. The sample yields 590,000 or so distinct CDR3 sequences, approximately 30% seen once. This clonotype was found many times. Its antigen is not known. The sequence was collected from a woman of 80 years or more in good health. Sequencing was carried out using blood.

CDR3 DNA sequence: TGCAGCGTTTGGACAACTAACACTGAAGCTTTCTTT. Translation gives CSVWTTNTEAFF. The V call is TRBV29-1, the J call TRBJ1-1, with D possibly matching TRBD1 (5 bases). The CDR3 length is 12 residues. Per the germline V gene, CDR1 is SQVTM and CDR2 is ANQGSEA. Trimming stripped 5 bases from V and 2 bases from J, with 9 bases between.